This T cell receptor (beta chain) is from a study of Tregs in tolerant kidney transplant recipients. General observations from the study: Tregs expanded with activated donor B cells seemed most donor-specific. Few patients were studied, so findings need validation in larger groups.

In the case of this clone: Its antigen remains unknown.

This table comes from immunoSEQ multiplex PCR, and its TCRdb copy is limited to in-frame clones, with some not included. The sample shows about 240,000 clones, about four fifths of them seen only once. Germline V gene sequence: CDR1 LNHDA, CDR2 SQIVND (reference sequence). Trimming shortened V by 3 bases and J by 5 bases, and 14 bases separated the two germline ends. The CDR3 is made up of 14 amino acids. CD4+CD25+CD127- Tregs, CD4+CD25- non-Tregs, CD4 and CD8 cells were sorted. The genes are TRBV19 and TRBJ2-7; a possible D gene is TRBD2 (6 bases). The source material was CD4+ T cells from blood. The TCR was taken from a human donor in good health. The CDR3 DNA reads as TGTGCCAGTAGTATGCCGGAGGGTCTCAACGAGCAGTACTTC. This sequence encodes CASSMPEGLNEQYF.